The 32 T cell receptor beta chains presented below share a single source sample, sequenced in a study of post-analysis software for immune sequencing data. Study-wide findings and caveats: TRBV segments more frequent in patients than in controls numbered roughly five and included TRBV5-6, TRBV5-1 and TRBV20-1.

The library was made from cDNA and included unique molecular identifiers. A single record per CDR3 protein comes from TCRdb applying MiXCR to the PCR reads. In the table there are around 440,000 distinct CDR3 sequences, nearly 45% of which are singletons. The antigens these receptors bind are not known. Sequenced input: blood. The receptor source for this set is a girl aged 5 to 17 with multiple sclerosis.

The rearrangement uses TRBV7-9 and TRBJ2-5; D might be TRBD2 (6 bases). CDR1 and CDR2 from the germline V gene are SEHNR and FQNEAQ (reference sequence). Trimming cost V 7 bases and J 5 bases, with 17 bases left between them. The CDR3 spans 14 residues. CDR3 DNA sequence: TGTGCCAGCACCCTGGGCCCGGGAGAGGAGACCCAGTACTTC. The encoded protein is CASTLGPGEETQYF.

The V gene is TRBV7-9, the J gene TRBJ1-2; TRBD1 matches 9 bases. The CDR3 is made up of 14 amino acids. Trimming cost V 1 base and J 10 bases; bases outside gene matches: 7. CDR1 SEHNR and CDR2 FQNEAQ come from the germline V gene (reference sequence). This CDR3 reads CASSLEWDRVVYTF. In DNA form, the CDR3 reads TGTGCCAGCAGCTTAGAGTGGGACAGGGTCGTCTACACCTTC.

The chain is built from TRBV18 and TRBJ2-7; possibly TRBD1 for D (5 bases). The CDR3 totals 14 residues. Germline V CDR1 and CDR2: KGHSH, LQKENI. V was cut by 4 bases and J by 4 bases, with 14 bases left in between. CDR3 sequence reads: CASSRQSEWYEQYF. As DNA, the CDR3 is TGTGCCAGCTCACGACAGAGTGAGTGGTACGAGCAGTACTTC.

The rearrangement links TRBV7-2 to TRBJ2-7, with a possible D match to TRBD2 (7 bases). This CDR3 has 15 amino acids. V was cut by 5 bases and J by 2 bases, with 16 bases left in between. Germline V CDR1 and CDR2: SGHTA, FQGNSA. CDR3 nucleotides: TGTGCCAGCAGCCGGTGGGGGGGGCCAACCTACGAGCAGTACTTC. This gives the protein CASSRWGGPTYEQYF.

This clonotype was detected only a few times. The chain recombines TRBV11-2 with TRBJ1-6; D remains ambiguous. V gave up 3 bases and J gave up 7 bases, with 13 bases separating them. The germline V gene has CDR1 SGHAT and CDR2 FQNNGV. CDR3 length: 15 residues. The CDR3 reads CASSFRGSWNSPLHF. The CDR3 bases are TGTGCCAGCAGCTTTCGTGGGTCATGGAATTCACCCCTCCACTTT.

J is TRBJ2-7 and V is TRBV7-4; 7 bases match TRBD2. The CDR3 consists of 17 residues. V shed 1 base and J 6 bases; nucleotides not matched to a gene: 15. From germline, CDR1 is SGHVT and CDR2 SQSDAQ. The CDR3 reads CASSLVPGRAGWFEQYF. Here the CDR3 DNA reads TGTGCCAGCAGCTTAGTTCCGGGACGAGCGGGATGGTTCGAGCAGTACTTC.

The CDR3 DNA follows: TGTGCCAGCAGTTACGGTTCCGCAGGGAAGGGATCACCCCTCCACTTT. Translation gives CASSYGSAGKGSPLHF. The rearrangement uses TRBV6-5 and TRBJ1-6, with D perhaps matching TRBD1 (5 bases). The V gene lost 2 bases and the J gene lost 10 bases, with 18 bases spanning the gap. Germline loops: CDR1 MNHEY, CDR2 SVGAGI. The CDR3 has 16 amino acids.

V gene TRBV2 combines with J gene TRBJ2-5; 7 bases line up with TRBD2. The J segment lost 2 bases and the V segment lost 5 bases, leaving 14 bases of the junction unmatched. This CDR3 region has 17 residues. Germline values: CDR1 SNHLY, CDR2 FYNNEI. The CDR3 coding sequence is TGTGCCAGCAGTCGGGACTACACCATTATAATTCAAGAGACCCAGTACTTC. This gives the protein CASSRDYTIIIQETQYF.

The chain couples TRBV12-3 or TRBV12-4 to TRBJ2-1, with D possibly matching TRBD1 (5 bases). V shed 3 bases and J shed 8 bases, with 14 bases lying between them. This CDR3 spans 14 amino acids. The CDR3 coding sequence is TGTGCCAGCAGTTTGGGGCCCACCAGTCATGAGCAGTTCTTC. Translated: CASSLGPTSHEQFF.

This CDR3 is CSVDPSGQETQYF. In DNA form, the CDR3 reads TGCAGCGTCGACCCTAGCGGCCAAGAGACCCAGTACTTC. The chain couples TRBV29-1 to TRBJ2-5; 7 positions agree with TRBD2. The junction had 5 bases not matched to a gene; V was cut back by 6 bases and J by 1 base. CDR1 is SQVTM, CDR2 ANQGSEA, per germline. The CDR3 is 13 residues long.

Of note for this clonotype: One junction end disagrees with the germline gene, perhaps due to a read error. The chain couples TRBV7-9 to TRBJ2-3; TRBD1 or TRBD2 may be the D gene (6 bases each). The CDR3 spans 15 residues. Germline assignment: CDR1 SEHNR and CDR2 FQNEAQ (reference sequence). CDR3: CASSTGGGPAETQYF. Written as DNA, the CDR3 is TGTGCCAGCAGCACCGGAGGGGGACCAGCAGAGACGCAGTATTTT.

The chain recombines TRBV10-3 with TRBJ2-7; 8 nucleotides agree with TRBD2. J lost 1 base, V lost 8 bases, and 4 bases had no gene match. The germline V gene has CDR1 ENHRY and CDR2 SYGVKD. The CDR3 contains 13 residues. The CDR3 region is CAIAASGSYEQYF. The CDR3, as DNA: TGTGCCATCGCGGCTAGCGGGTCCTACGAGCAGTACTTC.

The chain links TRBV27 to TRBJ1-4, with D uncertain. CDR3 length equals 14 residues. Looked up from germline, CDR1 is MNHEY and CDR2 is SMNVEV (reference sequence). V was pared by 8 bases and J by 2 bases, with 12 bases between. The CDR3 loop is CASGNLGTNEKLFF. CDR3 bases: TGTGCCAGCGGTAACCTGGGGACTAATGAAAAACTGTTTTTT.

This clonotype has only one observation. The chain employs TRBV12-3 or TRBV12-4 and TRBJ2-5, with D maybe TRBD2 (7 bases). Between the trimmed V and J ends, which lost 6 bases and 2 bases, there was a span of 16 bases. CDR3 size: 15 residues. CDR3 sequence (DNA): TGTGCCAGCAGCCCCTCGGGGAGGGGGCAAGAGACCCAGTACTTC. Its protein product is CASSPSGRGQETQYF.

The CDR3, as DNA: TGCAGTGCTAGAGAGACACAGTCACTCAATGAGCAGTTCTTC. Translated: CSARETQSLNEQFF. The J gene is TRBJ2-1, the V gene TRBV20-1; D unresolved. The V end lost 0 bases, the J end lost 6 bases, and 12 bases lay between the germline ends. The CDR3 loop spans 14 amino acids. Germline CDR1 is DFQATT and CDR2 is SNEGSKA (reference sequence).

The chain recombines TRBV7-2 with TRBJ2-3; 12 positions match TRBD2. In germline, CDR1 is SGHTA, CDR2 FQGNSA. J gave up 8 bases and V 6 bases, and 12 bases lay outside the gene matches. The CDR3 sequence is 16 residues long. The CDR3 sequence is CASSRTSGIASVTQYF. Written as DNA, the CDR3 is TGTGCCAGCAGTCGGACTAGCGGGATTGCCTCGGTTACGCAGTATTTT.

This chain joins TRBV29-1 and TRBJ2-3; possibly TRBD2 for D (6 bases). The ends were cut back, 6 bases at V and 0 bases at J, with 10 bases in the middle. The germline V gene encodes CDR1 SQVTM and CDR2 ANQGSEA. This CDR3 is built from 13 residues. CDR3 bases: TGCAGCGTGGGAGCGGGCAGCACAGATACGCAGTATTTT. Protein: CSVGAGSTDTQYF.

In nucleotides, the CDR3 is TGCAGCGTTGAATGGACAGGGTGGGGTGAAGAGACCCAGTACTTC. Translated: CSVEWTGWGEETQYF. The chain joins TRBV29-1 to TRBJ2-5, with 8 positions matching TRBD1. The germline CDR1 and CDR2 sequences are SQVTM and ANQGSEA. The V segment lost 2 bases and the J segment 3 bases; nucleotides outside the gene matches: 8. The CDR3 loop spans 15 amino acids. The full variable domain, in which reference TRBV29-1 and TRBJ2-5 provide the parts outside the CDR3, is SAVISQKPSRDICQRGTSLTIQCQVDSQVTMMFWYRQQPGQSLTLIATANQGSEATYESGFVIDKFPISRPNLTFSTLTVSNMSPEDSSIYLCSVEWTGWGEETQYFGPGTRLLVL.

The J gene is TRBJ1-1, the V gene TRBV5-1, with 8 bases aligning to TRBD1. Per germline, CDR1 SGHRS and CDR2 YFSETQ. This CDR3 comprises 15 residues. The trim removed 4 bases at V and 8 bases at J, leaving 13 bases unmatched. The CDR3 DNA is TGCGCCAGCAGCCCCCAGGACAGGGTAGAAGAGGAAGCTTTCTTT. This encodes CASSPQDRVEEEAFF. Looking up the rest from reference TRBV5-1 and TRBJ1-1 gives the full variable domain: KAGVTQTPRYLIKTRGQQVTLSCSPISGHRSVSWYQQTPGQGLQFLFEYFSETQRNKGNFPGRFSGRQFSNSRSEMNVSTLELGDSALYLCASSPQDRVEEEAFFGQGTRLTVV.

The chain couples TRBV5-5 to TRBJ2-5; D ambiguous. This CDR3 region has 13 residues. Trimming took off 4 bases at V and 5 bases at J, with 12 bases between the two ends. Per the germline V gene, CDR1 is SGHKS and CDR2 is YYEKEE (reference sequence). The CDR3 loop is CASSPAAPETQYF. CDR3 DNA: TGTGCCAGCAGCCCGGCGGCCCCGGAGACCCAGTACTTC. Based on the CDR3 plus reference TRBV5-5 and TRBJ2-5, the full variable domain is DAGVTQSPTHLIKTRGQQVTLRCSPISGHKSVSWYQQVLGQGPQFIFQYYEKEERGRGNFPDRFSARQFPNYSSELNVNALLLGDSALYLCASSPAAPETQYFGPGTRLLVL.

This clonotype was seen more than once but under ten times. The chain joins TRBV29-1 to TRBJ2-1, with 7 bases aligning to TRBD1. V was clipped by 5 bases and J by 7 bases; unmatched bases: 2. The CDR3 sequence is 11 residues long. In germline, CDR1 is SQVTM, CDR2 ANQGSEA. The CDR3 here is CSVMTGNEQFF. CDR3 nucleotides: TGCAGCGTTATGACAGGGAATGAGCAGTTCTTC.

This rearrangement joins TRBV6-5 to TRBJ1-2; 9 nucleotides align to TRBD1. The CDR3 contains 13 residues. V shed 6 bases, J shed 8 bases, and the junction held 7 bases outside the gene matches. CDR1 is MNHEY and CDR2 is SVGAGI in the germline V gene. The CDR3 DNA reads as TGTGCCAGCAGATTCGACAGGGGGGTGGGCTACACCTTC. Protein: CASRFDRGVGYTF.

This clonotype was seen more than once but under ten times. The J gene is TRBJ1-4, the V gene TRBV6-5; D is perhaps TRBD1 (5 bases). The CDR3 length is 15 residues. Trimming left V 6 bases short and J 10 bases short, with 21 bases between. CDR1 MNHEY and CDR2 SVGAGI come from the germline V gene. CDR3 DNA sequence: TGTGCCAGCAGAGGAGGGGCTTCCGGGGTGAGAAAACTGTTTTTT. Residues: CASRGGASGVRKLFF.

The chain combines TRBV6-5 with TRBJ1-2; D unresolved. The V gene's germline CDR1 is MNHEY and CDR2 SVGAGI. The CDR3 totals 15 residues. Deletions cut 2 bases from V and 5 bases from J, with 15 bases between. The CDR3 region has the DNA TGTGCCAGCAGTTACACCGGGATACTTGATTATGGCTACACCTTC. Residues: CASSYTGILDYGYTF.

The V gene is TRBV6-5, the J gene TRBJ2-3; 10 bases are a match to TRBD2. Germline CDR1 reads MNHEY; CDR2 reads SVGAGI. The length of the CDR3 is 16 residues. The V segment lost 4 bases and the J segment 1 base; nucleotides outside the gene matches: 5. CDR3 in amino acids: CASSSPGTSGTDTQYF. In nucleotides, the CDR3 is TGTGCCAGCAGTTCACCCGGGACTAGCGGCACAGATACGCAGTATTTT.

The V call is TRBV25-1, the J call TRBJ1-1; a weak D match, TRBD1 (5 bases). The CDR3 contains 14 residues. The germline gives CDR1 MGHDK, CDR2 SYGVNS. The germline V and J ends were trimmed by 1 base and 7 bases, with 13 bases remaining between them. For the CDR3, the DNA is TGTGCCAGCAGTGAATCGGCAGGGCTGGATGAAGCTTTCTTT. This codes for CASSESAGLDEAFF.

CDR3 DNA: TGTGCCAGCAGGTCCCCTCGAAGAACCTACGAGCAGTACTTC. Amino acids: CASRSPRRTYEQYF. The gene calls are TRBV28 and TRBJ2-7; D unclear. The germline CDR1 and CDR2 sequences are MDHEN and SYDVKM. The CDR3 sequence is 14 residues long. V lost 6 bases to trimming and J lost 2 bases, with 14 bases between them. Full variable domain (outside the CDR3, taken from reference TRBV28 and TRBJ2-7): DVKVTQSSRYLVKRTGEKVFLECVQDMDHENMFWYRQDPGLGLRLIYFSYDVKMKEKGDIPEGYSVSREKKERFSLILESASTNQTSMYLCASRSPRRTYEQYFGPGTRLTVT.

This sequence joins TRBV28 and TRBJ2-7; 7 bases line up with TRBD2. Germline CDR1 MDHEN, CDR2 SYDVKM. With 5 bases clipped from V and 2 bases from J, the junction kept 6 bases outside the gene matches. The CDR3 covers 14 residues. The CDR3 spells CASSRGGRAYEQYF. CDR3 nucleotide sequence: TGTGCCAGCAGTCGCGGGGGAAGGGCCTACGAGCAGTACTTC.

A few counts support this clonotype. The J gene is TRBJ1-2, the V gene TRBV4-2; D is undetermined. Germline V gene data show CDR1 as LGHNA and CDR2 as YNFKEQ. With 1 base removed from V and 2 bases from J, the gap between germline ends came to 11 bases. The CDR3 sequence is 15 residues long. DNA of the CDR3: TGTGCCAGCAGCCAAGGGGTCGCGGACAACTATGGCTACACCTTC. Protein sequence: CASSQGVADNYGYTF.

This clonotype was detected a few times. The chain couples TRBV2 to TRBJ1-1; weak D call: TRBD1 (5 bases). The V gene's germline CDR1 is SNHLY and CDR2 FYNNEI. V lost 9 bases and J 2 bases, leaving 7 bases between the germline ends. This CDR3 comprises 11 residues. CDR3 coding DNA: TGTGCCAGAGGGGTCAACACTGAAGCTTTCTTT. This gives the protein CARGVNTEAFF. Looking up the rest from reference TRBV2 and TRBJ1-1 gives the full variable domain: EPEVTQTPSHQVTQMGQEVILRCVPISNHLYFYWYRQILGQKVEFLVSFYNNEISEKSEIFDDQFSVERPDGSNFTLKIRSTKLEDSAMYFCARGVNTEAFFGQGTRLTVV.

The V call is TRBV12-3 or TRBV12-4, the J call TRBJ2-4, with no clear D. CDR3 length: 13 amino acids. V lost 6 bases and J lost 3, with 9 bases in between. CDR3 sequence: CASRESSKNIQYF. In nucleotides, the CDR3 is TGTGCCAGCAGGGAGTCTAGCAAAAACATTCAGTACTTC.

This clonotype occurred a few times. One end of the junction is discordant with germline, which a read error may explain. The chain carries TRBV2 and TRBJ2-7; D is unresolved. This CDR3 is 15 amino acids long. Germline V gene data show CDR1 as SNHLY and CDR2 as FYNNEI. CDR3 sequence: CASSGDSRSSYEQYF. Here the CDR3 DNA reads TGTGCCAGCAGTGGCGATAGCAGGAGCTCCTATGAGCAGTACTTC. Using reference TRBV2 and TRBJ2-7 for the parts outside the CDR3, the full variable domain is EPEVTQTPSHQVTQMGQEVILRCVPISNHLYFYWYRQILGQKVEFLVSFYNNEISEKSEIFDDQFSVERPDGSNFTLKIRSTKLEDSAMYFCASSGDSRSSYEQYFGPGTRLTVT.